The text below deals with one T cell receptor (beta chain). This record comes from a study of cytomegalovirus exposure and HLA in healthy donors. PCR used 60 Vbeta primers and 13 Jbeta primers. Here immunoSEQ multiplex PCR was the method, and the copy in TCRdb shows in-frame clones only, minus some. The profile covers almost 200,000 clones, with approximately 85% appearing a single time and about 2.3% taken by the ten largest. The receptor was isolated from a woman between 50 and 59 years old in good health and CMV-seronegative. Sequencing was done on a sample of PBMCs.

The CDR3 region is CASSLEGGQGLVTEAFF. DNA of the CDR3: TGCGCCAGCAGCTTGGAAGGGGGACAGGGTCTGGTCACTGAAGCTTTCTTT. The gene calls are TRBV5-1 and TRBJ1-1; TRBD1 aligns across 9 bases. Trimming at V came to 0 bases and at J to 4 bases, leaving 10 bases not matched to a gene. Germline V gene sequence: CDR1 SGHRS, CDR2 YFSETQ. The CDR3 is 17 amino acids.